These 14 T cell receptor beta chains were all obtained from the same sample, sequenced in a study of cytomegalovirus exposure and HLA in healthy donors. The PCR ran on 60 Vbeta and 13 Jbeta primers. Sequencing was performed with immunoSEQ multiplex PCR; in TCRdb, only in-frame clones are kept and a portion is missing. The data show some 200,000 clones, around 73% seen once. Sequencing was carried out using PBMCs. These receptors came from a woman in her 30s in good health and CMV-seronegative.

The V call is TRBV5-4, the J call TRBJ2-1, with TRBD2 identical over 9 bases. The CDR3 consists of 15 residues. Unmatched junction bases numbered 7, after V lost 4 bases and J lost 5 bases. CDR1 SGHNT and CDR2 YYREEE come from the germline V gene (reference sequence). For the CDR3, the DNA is TGTGCCAGCAGCCCAATAGCGGGAGAACACAATGAGCAGTTCTTC. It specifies CASSPIAGEHNEQFF.

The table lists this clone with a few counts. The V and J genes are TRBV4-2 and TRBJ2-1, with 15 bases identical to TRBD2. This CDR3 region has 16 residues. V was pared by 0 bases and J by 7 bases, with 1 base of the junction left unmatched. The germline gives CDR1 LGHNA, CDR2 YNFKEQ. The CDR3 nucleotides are TGTGCCAGCAGCCAAGATGGACTAGCGGGGGGGAATGAGCAGTTCTTC. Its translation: CASSQDGLAGGNEQFF.

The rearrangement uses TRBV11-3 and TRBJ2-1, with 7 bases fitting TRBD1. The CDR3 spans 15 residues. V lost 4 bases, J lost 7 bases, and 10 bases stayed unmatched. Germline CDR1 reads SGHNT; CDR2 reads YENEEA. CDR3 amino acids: CASSSGTENPNEQFF. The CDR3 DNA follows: TGTGCCAGCAGCTCCGGGACAGAAAACCCAAATGAGCAGTTCTTC.

The CDR3 loop is CSVSGLYGYTF. CDR3 sequence (DNA): TGCAGTGTTTCCGGACTCTATGGCTACACCTTC. The J gene is TRBJ1-2, the V gene TRBV20-1; D is ambiguous. This CDR3 has 11 residues. Trimming pared 7 bases from V and 4 bases from J, leaving 10 bases between. Germline-derived CDR1 and CDR2 are DFQATT and SNEGSKA (reference sequence).

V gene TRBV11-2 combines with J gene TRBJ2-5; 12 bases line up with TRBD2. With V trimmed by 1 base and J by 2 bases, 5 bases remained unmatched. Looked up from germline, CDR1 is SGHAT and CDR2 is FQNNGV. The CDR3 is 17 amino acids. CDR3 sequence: CASSLAPGLAGQETQYF. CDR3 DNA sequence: TGTGCCAGCAGCTTAGCCCCTGGACTAGCGGGGCAAGAGACCCAGTACTTC.

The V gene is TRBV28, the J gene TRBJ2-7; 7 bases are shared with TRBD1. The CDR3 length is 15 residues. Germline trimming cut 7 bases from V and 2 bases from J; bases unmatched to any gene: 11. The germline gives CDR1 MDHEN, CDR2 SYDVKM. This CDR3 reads CASNPAGGPTYEQYF. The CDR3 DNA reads TGTGCCAGCAATCCTGCAGGGGGACCTACCTACGAGCAGTACTTC.

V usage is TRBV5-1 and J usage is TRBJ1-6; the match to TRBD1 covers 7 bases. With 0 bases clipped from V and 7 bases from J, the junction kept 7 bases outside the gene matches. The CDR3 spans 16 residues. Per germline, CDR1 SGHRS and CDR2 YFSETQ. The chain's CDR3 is CASSLGPGTANSPLHF. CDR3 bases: TGCGCCAGCAGCTTGGGACCCGGGACAGCAAATTCACCCCTCCACTTT.

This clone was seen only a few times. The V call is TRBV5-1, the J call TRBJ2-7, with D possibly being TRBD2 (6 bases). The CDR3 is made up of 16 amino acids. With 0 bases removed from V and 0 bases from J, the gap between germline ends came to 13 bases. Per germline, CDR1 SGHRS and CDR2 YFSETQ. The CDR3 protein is CASSLAGGPISYEQYF. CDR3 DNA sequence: TGCGCCAGCAGCTTGGCCGGGGGACCCATCTCCTACGAGCAGTACTTC.

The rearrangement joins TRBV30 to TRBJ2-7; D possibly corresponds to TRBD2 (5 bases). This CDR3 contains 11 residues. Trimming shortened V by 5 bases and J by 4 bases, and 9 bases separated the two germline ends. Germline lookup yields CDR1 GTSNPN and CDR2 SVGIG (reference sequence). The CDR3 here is CAWGPGYEQYF. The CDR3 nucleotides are TGTGCCTGGGGACCGGGATACGAGCAGTACTTC. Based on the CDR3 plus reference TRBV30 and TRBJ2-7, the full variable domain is SQTIHQWPATLVQPVGSPLSLECTVEGTSNPNLYWYRQAAGRGLQLLFYSVGIGQISSEVPQNLSASRPQDRQFILSSKKLLLSDSGFYLCAWGPGYEQYFGPGTRLTVT.

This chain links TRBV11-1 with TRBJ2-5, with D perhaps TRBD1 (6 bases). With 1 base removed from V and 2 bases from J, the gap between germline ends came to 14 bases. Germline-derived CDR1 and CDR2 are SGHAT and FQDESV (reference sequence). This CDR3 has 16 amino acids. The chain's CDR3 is CASSLDPRGGQETQYF. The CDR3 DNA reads TGTGCCAGCAGCTTAGATCCCAGGGGCGGACAAGAGACCCAGTACTTC.

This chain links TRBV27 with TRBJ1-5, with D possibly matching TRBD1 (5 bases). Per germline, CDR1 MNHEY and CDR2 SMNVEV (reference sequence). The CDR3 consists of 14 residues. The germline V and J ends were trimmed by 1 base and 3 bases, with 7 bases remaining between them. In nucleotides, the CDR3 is TGTGCCAGCAGTTTATTAGGGGCCAATCAGCCCCAGCATTTT. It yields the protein CASSLLGANQPQHF.

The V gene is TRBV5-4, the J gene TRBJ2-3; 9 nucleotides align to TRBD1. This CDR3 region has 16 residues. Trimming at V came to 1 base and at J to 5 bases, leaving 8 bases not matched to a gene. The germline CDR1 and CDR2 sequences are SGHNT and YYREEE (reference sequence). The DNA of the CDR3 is TGTGCCAGCAGCTTGTTGCCGGGACAGGGATTAGATACGCAGTATTTT. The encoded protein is CASSLLPGQGLDTQYF.

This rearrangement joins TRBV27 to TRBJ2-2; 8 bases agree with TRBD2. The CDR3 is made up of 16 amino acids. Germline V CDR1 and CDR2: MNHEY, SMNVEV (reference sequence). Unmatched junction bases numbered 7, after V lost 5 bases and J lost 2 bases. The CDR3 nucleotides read TGTGCCAGCAGTCCTTCAGCGGGAGAAAACACCGGGGAGCTGTTTTTT. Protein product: CASSPSAGENTGELFF.

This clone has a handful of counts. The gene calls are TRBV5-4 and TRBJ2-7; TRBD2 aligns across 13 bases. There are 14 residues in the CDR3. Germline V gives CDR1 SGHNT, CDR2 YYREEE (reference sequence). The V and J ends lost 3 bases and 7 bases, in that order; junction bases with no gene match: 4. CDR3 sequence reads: CASSSGLAGWEQYF. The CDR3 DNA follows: TGTGCCAGCAGCTCGGGACTAGCGGGGTGGGAGCAGTACTTC.